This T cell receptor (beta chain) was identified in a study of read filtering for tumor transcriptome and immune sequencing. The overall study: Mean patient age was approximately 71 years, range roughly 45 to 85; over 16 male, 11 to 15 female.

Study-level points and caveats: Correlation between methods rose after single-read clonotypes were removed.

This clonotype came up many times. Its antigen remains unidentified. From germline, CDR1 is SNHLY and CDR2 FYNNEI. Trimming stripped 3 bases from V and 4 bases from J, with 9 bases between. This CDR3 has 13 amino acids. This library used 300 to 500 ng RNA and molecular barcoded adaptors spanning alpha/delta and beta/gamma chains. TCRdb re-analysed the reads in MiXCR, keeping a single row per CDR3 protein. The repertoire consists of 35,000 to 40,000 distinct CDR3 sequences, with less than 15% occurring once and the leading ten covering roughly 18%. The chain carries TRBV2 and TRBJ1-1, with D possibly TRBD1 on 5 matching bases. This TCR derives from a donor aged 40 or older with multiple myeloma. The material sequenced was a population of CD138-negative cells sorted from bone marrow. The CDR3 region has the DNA TGTGCCAGCAGTGACCAGAGGGGCACTGAAGCTTTCTTT. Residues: CASSDQRGTEAFF. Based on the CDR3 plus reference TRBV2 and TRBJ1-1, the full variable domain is EPEVTQTPSHQVTQMGQEVILRCVPISNHLYFYWYRQILGQKVEFLVSFYNNEISEKSEIFDDQFSVERPDGSNFTLKIRSTKLEDSAMYFCASSDQRGTEAFFGQGTRLTVV.